This T cell receptor beta chain is drawn from a study of spatial heterogeneity in lung cancer. Study overall: For the average unique TCR and UMI combination, more than 9.5 occurrences appeared in raw reads.

The CDR3 is 16 amino acids. Germline CDR1 and CDR2: MNHEY and SVGAGI. V gave up 3 bases and J gave up 1 base, with 15 bases separating them. Sample time point: sample taken at primary tumor resection. Sequencing covered unsorted whole RNA taken from tumor, nontumor lung or frozen PBMC. Patients with untreated early-stage non-small cell lung cancer, numbering 55 to 80, were the donors. This clonotype was observed many times. The antigen is unknown. TCR cDNA molecules were tagged individually, and each one carried a unique molecular identifier. TCRdb re-derived calls from the 5' RACE reads in MiXCR, one entry per CDR3 protein. The repertoire has roughly 20,000 distinct CDR3 sequences, approximately 4.4% of them found once; the top ten carry approximately 7.4%. General study findings and limits: Circulating ubiquitous expanded tumor TCRs were observed more frequently at resection than at follow-up.

The sequences come from PBMCs, collected at surgery. The chain has TRBV6-5 and TRBJ2-5; tentative D call: TRBD2 (6 bases). This TCR came from a male donor with early-stage non-small cell lung cancer. DNA of the CDR3: TGTGCCAGCAGTTATGTGAGCGGGCCCAGCCAAGAGACCCAGTACTTC. It translates to CASSYVSGPSQETQYF.